A single sample gave rise to the 26 T cell receptor beta chains below, sequenced in a study of T cell changes during pregnancy in multiple sclerosis. TCRdb keeps only in-frame clones here, not all; method: immunoSEQ multiplex PCR. Seen here are 70,000 or so clones, approximately 91% observed once, and the top ten hold under 0.3%. Here the sequenced sample was CD4+ T cells from peripheral blood mononuclear cells, taken after pregnancy. These receptors all come from a female donor with multiple sclerosis, enrolled in a pregnancy study.

CDR3 region: CASSLDFQGYHEQYF. Written as DNA, the CDR3 is TGTGCCAGCAGCTTAGACTTCCAGGGGTACCACGAGCAGTACTTC. This rearrangement joins TRBV7-9 to TRBJ2-7; the D gene is possibly TRBD1 (6 bases). The V gene's germline CDR1 is SEHNR and CDR2 FQNEAQ (reference sequence). The CDR3 has 15 residues. Trimming took off 1 base at V and 5 bases at J, with 15 bases between the two ends.

The rearrangement uses TRBV27 and TRBJ2-7; 8 bases align to TRBD1. The CDR3 runs to 12 residues. V shed 5 bases and J 5 bases; nucleotides not matched to a gene: 2. Germline CDR1 is MNHEY and CDR2 is SMNVEV (reference sequence). The CDR3 nucleotides read TGTGCCAGCAGTGACAGGGGCCACGAGCAGTACTTC. As protein: CASSDRGHEQYF.

The gene calls are TRBV19 and TRBJ2-1; 9 positions match TRBD1. The J segment lost 7 bases and the V segment lost 7 bases, leaving 8 bases of the junction unmatched. The CDR3 has 14 amino acids. Germline-derived CDR1 and CDR2 are LNHDA and SQIVND (reference sequence). CDR3 sequence reads: CASKPGTGRNEQFF. The DNA of the CDR3 is TGTGCCAGTAAGCCCGGGACAGGGAGGAATGAGCAGTTCTTC.

This rearrangement joins TRBV28 to TRBJ2-1; 8 bases map to TRBD1. The CDR3 runs to 13 residues. Germline CDR1 reads MDHEN; CDR2 reads SYDVKM. J gave up 16 bases and V 5 bases, and 13 bases lay outside the gene matches. The DNA for the CDR3 is TGTGCCAGCAGTCTACCCGCCCGGACAGGGTTCTTCTTC. Encoded protein: CASSLPARTGFFF.

This chain uses TRBV11-2 with TRBJ1-5; D remains unclear. This CDR3 region has 14 residues. Germline CDR1 SGHAT, CDR2 FQNNGV. Trimming pared 1 base from V and 0 bases from J, leaving 4 bases between. CDR3 coding DNA: TGTGCCAGCAGCTTAGGTATTAGCAATCAGCCCCAGCATTTT. Encoded protein: CASSLGISNQPQHF.

The CDR3: CASSTGQTQVALHF. The CDR3 DNA is TGTGCCAGCAGTACTGGACAGACCCAGGTAGCCCTCCACTTT. V gene TRBV6-6 combines with J gene TRBJ1-6; tentative D call: TRBD1 (6 bases). Germline assignment: CDR1 MNHNY and CDR2 SVGAGI (reference sequence). V shed 5 bases and J shed 14 bases, with 19 bases lying between them. The CDR3 totals 14 residues.

V is TRBV5-4 and J is TRBJ2-3; no clear D gene. Trimming cost V 0 bases and J 3 bases, with 5 bases left between them. The germline CDR1 and CDR2 sequences are SGHNT and YYREEE (reference sequence). CDR3 size: 13 residues. The CDR3 bases are TGTGCCAGCAGCTTGGACTTAACAGATACGCAGTATTTT. Translating gives CASSLDLTDTQYF.

This chain links TRBV5-4 with TRBJ2-5, with TRBD2 matching 10 bases. Per the germline V gene, CDR1 is SGHNT and CDR2 is YYREEE (reference sequence). The CDR3 totals 15 residues. The J segment lost 4 bases and the V segment lost 0 bases, leaving 3 bases of the junction unmatched. The CDR3 here is CASSLVAGGPETQYF. CDR3 nucleotide sequence: TGTGCCAGCAGCTTGGTAGCGGGGGGCCCAGAGACCCAGTACTTC. The full variable domain, in which reference TRBV5-4 and TRBJ2-5 provide the parts outside the CDR3, is ETGVTQSPTHLIKTRGQQVTLRCSSQSGHNTVSWYQQALGQGPQFIFQYYREEENGRGNFPPRFSGLQFPNYSSELNVNALELDDSALYLCASSLVAGGPETQYFGPGTRLLVL.

J is TRBJ2-2 and V is TRBV6-1; 8 bases line up with TRBD1. The CDR3 contains 15 residues. The trim removed 4 bases at V and 1 base at J, leaving 2 bases unmatched. Germline values: CDR1 MNHNS, CDR2 SASEGT. The CDR3 DNA follows: TGTGCCAGCAGTGTTGGGACAGGGAACACCGGGGAGCTGTTTTTT. Amino acid sequence: CASSVGTGNTGELFF.

This clone came up a few times. CDR3 sequence reads: CASRDNRGLDTIYF. Here the CDR3 DNA reads TGTGCCAGCAGGGATAACAGGGGGCTGGACACCATATATTTT. The chain is built from TRBV28 and TRBJ1-3, with TRBD1 matching over 9 bases. The CDR3 covers 14 residues. Per germline, CDR1 MDHEN and CDR2 SYDVKM. Trimming cost V 6 bases and J 8 bases; bases outside gene matches: 8. Based on the CDR3 plus reference TRBV28 and TRBJ1-3, the full variable domain is DVKVTQSSRYLVKRTGEKVFLECVQDMDHENMFWYRQDPGLGLRLIYFSYDVKMKEKGDIPEGYSVSREKKERFSLILESASTNQTSMYLCASRDNRGLDTIYFGEGSWLTVV.

This clone was seen just once. The V gene is TRBV14, the J gene TRBJ2-1; 13 bases agree with TRBD2. Germline CDR1 is SGHDN and CDR2 is FVKESK. The CDR3 sequence is 18 residues long. V was pared by 1 base and J by 7 bases, with 10 bases of the junction left unmatched. CDR3 nucleotides: TGTGCCAGCAGCCAAGGTCTAACTAGCGGGGGGGCCGGGAATGAGCAGTTCTTC. Translated, it gives CASSQGLTSGGAGNEQFF.

The V and J genes are TRBV30 and TRBJ2-7, with a tentative D call TRBD2 (6 bases). CDR3 length: 15 amino acids. V lost 0 bases and J lost 0, with 12 bases in between. Germline lookup yields CDR1 GTSNPN and CDR2 SVGIG (reference sequence). The CDR3 region has the DNA TGTGCCTGGAGTGTGGGCGGGGCTAGCTCCTACGAGCAGTACTTC. Protein: CAWSVGGASSYEQYF. Supplemented by reference TRBV30 and TRBJ2-7, the full variable domain reads SQTIHQWPATLVQPVGSPLSLECTVEGTSNPNLYWYRQAAGRGLQLLFYSVGIGQISSEVPQNLSASRPQDRQFILSSKKLLLSDSGFYLCAWSVGGASSYEQYFGPGTRLTVT.

V is TRBV5-1 and J is TRBJ2-1, with D possibly being TRBD2 (6 bases). Germline CDR1 reads SGHRS; CDR2 reads YFSETQ. The CDR3 is 17 residues long. With 1 base removed from V and 0 bases from J, the gap between germline ends came to 14 bases. The CDR3 sequence: CASSLSPAGSSYNEQFF. CDR3 sequence (DNA): TGCGCCAGCAGCTTGTCGCCGGCGGGGAGCTCCTACAATGAGCAGTTCTTC. Looking up the rest from reference TRBV5-1 and TRBJ2-1 gives the full variable domain: KAGVTQTPRYLIKTRGQQVTLSCSPISGHRSVSWYQQTPGQGLQFLFEYFSETQRNKGNFPGRFSGRQFSNSRSEMNVSTLELGDSALYLCASSLSPAGSSYNEQFFGPGTRLTVL.

The J gene is TRBJ2-5, the V gene TRBV10-3, with TRBD1 as a possible D gene (6 bases). CDR1 ENHRY and CDR2 SYGVKD come from the germline V gene. This CDR3 has 15 residues. V was shortened by 5 bases and J by 1 base, with 14 bases between the two germline ends. The CDR3 region has the DNA TGTGCCATCAGTTTGGGACACGACTTCCAAGAGACCCAGTACTTC. Its protein is CAISLGHDFQETQYF.

This clone appeared a few times. The chain recombines TRBV5-4 with TRBJ1-1, with 7 bases aligning to TRBD1. Germline V gene data show CDR1 as SGHNT and CDR2 as YYREEE (reference sequence). After removal of 3 bases from V and 6 bases from J, the junction contained 5 bases not matched to a gene. This CDR3 spans 13 amino acids. CDR3 sequence: CASSYGQVAEAFF. Here the CDR3 DNA reads TGTGCCAGCAGCTACGGACAGGTGGCTGAAGCTTTCTTT.

The chain carries TRBV7-9 and TRBJ2-5; weak D call: TRBD2 (6 bases). The CDR3 is 14 amino acids. Trimming stripped 5 bases from V and 5 bases from J, with 15 bases between. Germline lookup yields CDR1 SEHNR and CDR2 FQNEAQ (reference sequence). The CDR3 spells CASSRPGGGETQYF. CDR3 coding DNA: TGTGCCAGCAGCCGACCGGGTGGGGGGGAGACCCAGTACTTC.

J is TRBJ2-1 and V is TRBV7-6; 14 positions match TRBD2. V trimming: 3 bases; J trimming: 9 bases; junction bases outside the gene matches: 16. The CDR3 has 19 residues. CDR1 is SGHVS and CDR2 is FNYEAQ in the germline V gene. CDR3 sequence: CASSFRVWLGTSGSVEQFF. The CDR3 bases are TGTGCCAGCAGCTTTCGGGTTTGGTTGGGGACTAGCGGGAGTGTTGAGCAGTTCTTC.

This chain's CDR3 is CASSLQISGNTIYF. CDR3 sequence (DNA): TGTGCCAGCAGCTTGCAGATCTCTGGAAACACCATATATTTT. The chain joins TRBV7-2 to TRBJ1-3; no clear D gene. The CDR3 loop spans 14 amino acids. V shed 3 bases and J shed 0 bases, with 6 bases lying between them. The germline V gene has CDR1 SGHTA and CDR2 FQGNSA.

The rearrangement uses TRBV28 and TRBJ1-5; 7 bases map to TRBD1. The V and J ends lost 10 bases and 5 bases, in that order; junction bases with no gene match: 8. The CDR3 has 13 amino acids. Per the germline V gene, CDR1 is MDHEN and CDR2 is SYDVKM. The CDR3 DNA reads TGTGCCACCGGGACAGAACCAGATCAGCCCCAGCATTTT. It translates to CATGTEPDQPQHF.

The rearrangement links TRBV2 to TRBJ2-1; D is possibly TRBD1 (5 bases). V gave up 3 bases and J gave up 9 bases, with 18 bases separating them. Germline V gives CDR1 SNHLY, CDR2 FYNNEI. CDR3 length equals 15 residues. CDR3 sequence reads: CASSDLQGMSGEQFF. The CDR3 bases are TGTGCCAGCAGTGACCTCCAGGGTATGTCCGGTGAGCAGTTCTTC.

The chain uses TRBV19 and TRBJ1-1; TRBD1 matches at 8 bases. CDR1 is LNHDA, CDR2 SQIVND, per germline (reference sequence). This CDR3 is 14 amino acids long. The V and J ends lost 6 bases and 2 bases, in that order; junction bases with no gene match: 5. CDR3: CASSLTGVNTEAFF. In DNA form, the CDR3 reads TGTGCCAGTAGCCTGACAGGGGTTAACACTGAAGCTTTCTTT. The variable domain in full, completed from reference TRBV19 and TRBJ1-1, reads DGGITQSPKYLFRKEGQNVTLSCEQNLNHDAMYWYRQDPGQGLRLIYYSQIVNDFQKGDIAEGYSVSREKKESFPLTVTSAQKNPTAFYLCASSLTGVNTEAFFGQGTRLTVV.

This chain connects TRBV29-1 to TRBJ1-2; tentative D call: TRBD1 (6 bases). The V end lost 6 bases, the J end lost 6 bases, and 17 bases lay between the germline ends. Germline V lookup: CDR1 SQVTM, CDR2 ANQGSEA. There are 13 residues in the CDR3. The CDR3 region is CSVLQGSVNGYTF. The CDR3 bases are TGCAGCGTACTACAGGGATCAGTAAATGGCTACACCTTC.

The chain is built from TRBV5-1 and TRBJ2-3; D not resolved. CDR3 length: 12 residues. V shed 3 bases and J shed 2 bases, with 4 bases lying between them. Germline V gives CDR1 SGHRS, CDR2 YFSETQ. The CDR3 is CASSSPTDTQYF. The CDR3 bases are TGCGCCAGCAGCTCTCCCACAGATACGCAGTATTTT. Looking up the rest from reference TRBV5-1 and TRBJ2-3 gives the full variable domain: KAGVTQTPRYLIKTRGQQVTLSCSPISGHRSVSWYQQTPGQGLQFLFEYFSETQRNKGNFPGRFSGRQFSNSRSEMNVSTLELGDSALYLCASSSPTDTQYFGPGTRLTVL.

This clone appeared a single time. The rearrangement uses TRBV6-5 and TRBJ1-3, with D possibly matching TRBD1 (5 bases). CDR1 is MNHEY and CDR2 is SVGAGI in the germline V gene. This CDR3 comprises 13 residues. Trimming left V 6 bases short and J 2 bases short, with 8 bases between. The CDR3 DNA follows: TGTGCCAGCAGACAGGTGCCTGGAAACACCATATATTTT. Residues: CASRQVPGNTIYF.

The gene calls are TRBV5-1 and TRBJ2-3; TRBD1 aligns across 9 bases. After removal of 6 bases from V and 3 bases from J, the junction contained 11 bases not matched to a gene. This CDR3 spans 16 amino acids. Germline-derived CDR1 and CDR2 are SGHRS and YFSETQ. Here the CDR3 reads CASNVGPGQGTDTQYF. The CDR3 DNA is TGCGCCAGCAACGTTGGTCCGGGACAGGGAACAGATACGCAGTATTTT.

The chain couples TRBV4-2 to TRBJ2-2; 7 bases fit TRBD2. CDR1 LGHNA and CDR2 YNFKEQ come from the germline V gene. V was clipped by 1 base and J by 6 bases; unmatched bases: 8. This CDR3 has 16 residues. The CDR3 nucleotides read TGTGCCAGCAGCCAAGGGGGAGCGGGGAGGGCCGGGGAGCTGTTTTTT. This codes for CASSQGGAGRAGELFF.